The 20 T cell receptor beta chains below come from one sample, sequenced in a study of OX40 agonist ivuxolimab in advanced cancers. The library was obtained by the immunoSEQ multiplex PCR assay. Not all clones reach the TCRdb copy of this immuneACCESS table, which keeps in-frame sequences only. Checked studies attribute under half of the gap to unresolved V genes and leave the rest unexplained. The sample table lists about 98,000 clones, 93% of them with a count of one. The ten largest clonotypes hold around 0.25% of the sample. This specimen was CD4+ or CD8+ T cells sorted from blood, taken in a trial of the OX40 agonist ivuxolimab. These receptors all stem from an adult with an advanced solid tumor such as melanoma, head and neck, liver or kidney cancer.

This clone showed up just once. The gene calls are TRBV28 and TRBJ1-4; TRBD1 agrees at 7 bases. The germline gives CDR1 MDHEN, CDR2 SYDVKM. V dropped 6 bases and J dropped 5; count of bases not matched to a gene: 6. The length of the CDR3 is 14 residues. CDR3 loop: CASRTGTANEKLFF. The CDR3 DNA follows: TGTGCCAGCAGAACCGGGACAGCCAATGAAAAACTGTTTTTT.

The chain joins TRBV5-1 to TRBJ2-5, with D possibly TRBD1 on 5 matching bases. Trimming took off 4 bases at V and 2 bases at J, with 12 bases between the two ends. The V gene's germline CDR1 is SGHRS and CDR2 YFSETQ. This CDR3 is 14 amino acids long. The CDR3 spells CASSPGGAQETQYF. CDR3 DNA: TGCGCCAGCAGCCCAGGTGGGGCGCAAGAGACCCAGTACTTC.

This clone was recorded once. The chain uses TRBV4-1 and TRBJ1-1; no firm D call. The ends were cut back, 3 bases at V and 1 base at J, with 15 bases in the middle. This CDR3 has 16 residues. CDR1 and CDR2 (germline): MGHRA, YSYEKL. The CDR3 loop reads CASSQDPWASNTEAFF. CDR3 in DNA: TGCGCCAGCAGCCAGGATCCATGGGCCTCGAACACTGAAGCTTTCTTT.

This chain joins TRBV7-9 and TRBJ2-7; 10 nucleotides align to TRBD1. Germline values: CDR1 SEHNR, CDR2 FQNEAQ (reference sequence). CDR3 length: 15 amino acids. J lost 5 bases, V lost 1 base, and 5 bases had no gene match. The CDR3 spells CASSLGVGTGDEQYV. The DNA for the CDR3 is TGTGCCAGCAGCTTAGGAGTGGGGACAGGGGACGAGCAGTACGTC.

This chain links TRBV30 with TRBJ1-2; no definite D call. The germline V gene has CDR1 GTSNPN and CDR2 SVGIG (reference sequence). With 4 bases removed from V and 3 bases from J, the gap between germline ends came to 15 bases. This CDR3 is 14 amino acids long. CDR3 nucleotides: TGTGCCTGGACCCGGTGGAGGGTCGACTATGGCTACACCTTC. This encodes CAWTRWRVDYGYTF.

The rearrangement joins TRBV12-5 to TRBJ2-3; 9 bases agree with TRBD2. The germline CDR1 and CDR2 sequences are LGHNT and FRNRAP. The CDR3 covers 16 residues. With V trimmed by 3 bases and J by 0 bases, 4 bases remained unmatched. The CDR3 protein is CASGFGLARSTDTQYF. The CDR3 DNA reads as TGTGCTAGTGGTTTTGGACTAGCGAGGAGCACAGATACGCAGTATTTT.

This sequence joins TRBV28 and TRBJ1-2, with TRBD1 matching over 8 bases. This CDR3 region has 15 residues. Germline V CDR1 and CDR2: MDHEN, SYDVKM. The J segment lost 8 bases and the V segment lost 6 bases, leaving 14 bases of the junction unmatched. The CDR3 DNA follows: TGTGCCAGCAGGGCTGAGGACAGGGCGAGGAAGGGCTACACCTTC. This gives the protein CASRAEDRARKGYTF.

This clone was detected only once. The chain combines TRBV15 with TRBJ2-7; the match to TRBD2 covers 8 bases. Germline V gene sequence: CDR1 LNHNV, CDR2 YYDKDF (reference sequence). The CDR3 is 15 residues long. V dropped 1 base and J dropped 6; count of bases not matched to a gene: 8. For the CDR3, the DNA is TGTGCCACCAGCAGAGGAGCGGGGGAGTACGGCGAGCAGTACTTC. Amino acid sequence: CATSRGAGEYGEQYF.

A single count supports this clone. This rearrangement joins TRBV10-3 to TRBJ2-5; D is ambiguous. Deletions cut 2 bases from V and 4 bases from J, with 2 bases between. The CDR3 spans 11 residues. CDR1 ENHRY and CDR2 SYGVKD come from the germline V gene. The CDR3: CAISERETQYF. In DNA form, the CDR3 reads TGTGCCATCAGTGAGCGAGAGACCCAGTACTTC.

CDR3 bases: TGTGCCAGCAACTTACTGCCGGGACAGTCTAACTATGGCTACACCTTC. Translation: CASNLLPGQSNYGYTF. The chain recombines TRBV5-4 with TRBJ1-2; 7 bases are shared with TRBD1. V dropped 6 bases and J dropped 0; count of bases not matched to a gene: 11. Per germline, CDR1 SGHNT and CDR2 YYREEE (reference sequence). The CDR3 spans 16 residues. Supplemented by reference TRBV5-4 and TRBJ1-2, the full variable domain reads ETGVTQSPTHLIKTRGQQVTLRCSSQSGHNTVSWYQQALGQGPQFIFQYYREEENGRGNFPPRFSGLQFPNYSSELNVNALELDDSALYLCASNLLPGQSNYGYTFGSGTRLTVV.

This clone was counted once. The chain couples TRBV29-1 to TRBJ2-1, with TRBD2 matching 15 bases. The CDR3 is 18 amino acids. Losses at the gene ends were 4 bases for V and 5 bases for J; bases not matched to a gene: 12. Germline V lookup: CDR1 SQVTM, CDR2 ANQGSEA. DNA for the CDR3: TGCAGCGTTGTCCCCCACGGACTAGCGGGAGGGCAAAACAATGAGCAGTTCTTC. Its translation is CSVVPHGLAGGQNNEQFF.

The chain links TRBV28 to TRBJ1-5; D might be TRBD1 (6 bases). Trimming pared 4 bases from V and 11 bases from J, leaving 12 bases between. CDR1 and CDR2 (germline): MDHEN, SYDVKM. The CDR3 consists of 12 residues. The CDR3 region is CASSSSTGSQHF. For the CDR3, the DNA is TGTGCCAGCAGTTCCTCGACAGGCTCCCAGCATTTT.

This clone was recorded only once. The genes are TRBV10-3 and TRBJ2-5; D not resolved. Trimming pared 3 bases from V and 1 base from J, leaving 9 bases between. This CDR3 spans 14 amino acids. Looked up from germline, CDR1 is ENHRY and CDR2 is SYGVKD. The CDR3 nucleotides read TGTGCCATCAGTGACATCGGATTCCAAGAGACCCAGTACTTC. This gives the protein CAISDIGFQETQYF.

In this sample, this clone turned up once. The V gene is TRBV18, the J gene TRBJ1-2; perhaps TRBD1 as D (6 bases). Per germline, CDR1 KGHSH and CDR2 LQKENI. This CDR3 has 16 residues. With 2 bases removed from V and 0 bases from J, the gap between germline ends came to 13 bases. For the CDR3, the DNA is TGTGCCAGCTCACCAAATACAGGGCCAGCTAACTATGGCTACACCTTC. Protein sequence: CASSPNTGPANYGYTF. Full variable domain (missing parts from reference TRBV18 and TRBJ1-2): NAGVMQNPRHLVRRRGQEARLRCSPMKGHSHVYWYRQLPEEGLKFMVYLQKENIIDESGMPKERFSAEFPKEGPSILRIQQVVRGDSAAYFCASSPNTGPANYGYTFGSGTRLTVV.

CDR3 DNA sequence: TGTGCCACCAGCAGAGGTAGCGGGAGGGCCTTCGCCTACGAGCAGTACGTC. It encodes CATSRGSGRAFAYEQYV. This sequence joins TRBV15 and TRBJ2-7; 11 nucleotides match TRBD2. J lost 2 bases, V lost 1 base, and 7 bases had no gene match. Germline CDR1 reads LNHNV; CDR2 reads YYDKDF (reference sequence). The CDR3 runs 17 residues.

J is TRBJ2-1 and V is TRBV7-2; D unclear. Trimming took off 5 bases at V and 7 bases at J, with 9 bases between the two ends. The germline V gene encodes CDR1 SGHTA and CDR2 FQGNSA. This CDR3 region has 12 residues. The CDR3 DNA reads TGTGCCAGCAGCCTAAGGTGGAATGAGCAGTTCTTC. Its translation: CASSLRWNEQFF.

The chain carries TRBV30 and TRBJ1-5; TRBD1 is a possible D gene (6 bases). With 0 bases removed from V and 5 bases from J, the gap between germline ends came to 14 bases. In germline, CDR1 is GTSNPN, CDR2 SVGIG (reference sequence). CDR3 length: 15 residues. CDR3 protein: CAWSVPGGAYQPQHF. The CDR3 DNA follows: TGTGCCTGGAGTGTACCGGGGGGCGCGTATCAGCCCCAGCATTTT.

The V gene is TRBV5-4, the J gene TRBJ2-1, with 8 bases identical to TRBD2. In germline, CDR1 is SGHNT, CDR2 YYREEE (reference sequence). V lost 1 base to trimming and J lost 10 bases; unmatched junction nucleotides: 7. The CDR3 runs 14 residues. The CDR3 reads CASSLTGGAREQFF. For the CDR3, the DNA is TGTGCCAGCAGCTTGACCGGGGGGGCTAGGGAGCAGTTCTTC.

The rearrangement joins TRBV5-8 to TRBJ1-1, with 7 nucleotides matching TRBD1. CDR1 SGHTS and CDR2 YDEGEE come from the germline V gene. The trim removed 5 bases at V and 5 bases at J, leaving 9 bases unmatched. This CDR3 has 14 residues. CDR3 residues: CASREQGVGTEAFF. CDR3 coding DNA: TGTGCCAGCAGGGAGCAGGGGGTTGGAACTGAAGCTTTCTTT.

This chain uses TRBV6-5 with TRBJ1-2; D is uncertain. This CDR3 has 13 amino acids. V was trimmed by 0 bases and J by 4 bases, leaving 6 bases between them. CDR1 is MNHEY and CDR2 is SVGAGI in the germline V gene. The CDR3 loop reads CASSYSPSYGYTF. The CDR3 coding sequence is TGTGCCAGCAGTTACTCTCCAAGCTATGGCTACACCTTC.